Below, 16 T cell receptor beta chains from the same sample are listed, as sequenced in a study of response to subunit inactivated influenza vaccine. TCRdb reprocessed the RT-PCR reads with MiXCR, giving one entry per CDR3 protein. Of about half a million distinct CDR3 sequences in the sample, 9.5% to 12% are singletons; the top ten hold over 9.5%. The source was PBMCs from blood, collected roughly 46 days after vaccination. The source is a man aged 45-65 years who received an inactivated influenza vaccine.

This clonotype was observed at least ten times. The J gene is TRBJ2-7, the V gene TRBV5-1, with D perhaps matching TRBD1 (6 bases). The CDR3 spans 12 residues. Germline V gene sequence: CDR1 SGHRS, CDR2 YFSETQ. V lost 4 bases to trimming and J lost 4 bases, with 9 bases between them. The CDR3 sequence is CASSIQGYEQYF. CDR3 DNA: TGCGCCAGCAGCATCCAGGGGTACGAGCAGTACTTC.

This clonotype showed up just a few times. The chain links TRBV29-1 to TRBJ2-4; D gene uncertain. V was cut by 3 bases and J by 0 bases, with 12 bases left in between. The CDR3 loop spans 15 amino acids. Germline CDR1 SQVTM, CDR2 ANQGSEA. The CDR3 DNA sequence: TGCAGCGTTGACGTAGGGAACCTAGCCAAAAACATTCAGTACTTC. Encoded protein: CSVDVGNLAKNIQYF.

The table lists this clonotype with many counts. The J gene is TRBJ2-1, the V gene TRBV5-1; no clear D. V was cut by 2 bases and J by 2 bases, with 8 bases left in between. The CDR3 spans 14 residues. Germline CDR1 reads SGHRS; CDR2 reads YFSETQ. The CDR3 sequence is CASSFRFAYNEQFF. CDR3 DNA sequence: TGCGCCAGCAGCTTTCGGTTTGCCTACAATGAGCAGTTCTTC.

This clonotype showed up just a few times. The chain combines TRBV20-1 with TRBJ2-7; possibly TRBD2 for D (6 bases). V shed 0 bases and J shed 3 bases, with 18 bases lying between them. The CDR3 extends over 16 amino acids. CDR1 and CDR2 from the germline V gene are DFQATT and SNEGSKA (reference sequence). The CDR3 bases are TGCAGTGCTAGAGAAGTTGGGGCGGGAACCCTCTACGAGCAGTACTTC. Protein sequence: CSAREVGAGTLYEQYF.

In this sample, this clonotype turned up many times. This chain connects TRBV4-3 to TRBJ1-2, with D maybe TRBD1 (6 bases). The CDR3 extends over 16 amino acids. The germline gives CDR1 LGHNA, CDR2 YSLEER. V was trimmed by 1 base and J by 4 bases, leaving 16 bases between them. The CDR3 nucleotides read TGCGCCAGCAGCCAAGGTCTGGGACAAGATGGCTATGGCTACACCTTC. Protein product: CASSQGLGQDGYGYTF.

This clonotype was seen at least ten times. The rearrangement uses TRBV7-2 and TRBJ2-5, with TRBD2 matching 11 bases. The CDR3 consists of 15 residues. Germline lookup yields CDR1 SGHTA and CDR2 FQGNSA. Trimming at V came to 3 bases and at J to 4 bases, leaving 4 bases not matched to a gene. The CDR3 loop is CASSFSGGAGETQYF. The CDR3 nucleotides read TGTGCCAGCAGCTTTAGCGGGGGGGCCGGAGAGACCCAGTACTTC.

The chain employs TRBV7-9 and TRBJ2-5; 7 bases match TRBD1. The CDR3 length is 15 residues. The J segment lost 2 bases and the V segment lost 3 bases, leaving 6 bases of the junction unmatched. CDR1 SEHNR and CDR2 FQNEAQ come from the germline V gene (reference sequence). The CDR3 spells CASSLWGQTQETQYF. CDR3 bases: TGTGCCAGCAGCTTGTGGGGACAGACACAAGAGACCCAGTACTTC.

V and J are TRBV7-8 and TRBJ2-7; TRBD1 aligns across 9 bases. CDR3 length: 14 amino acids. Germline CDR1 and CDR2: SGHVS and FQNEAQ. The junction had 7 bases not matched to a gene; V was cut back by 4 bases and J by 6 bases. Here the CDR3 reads CASSWGQGVGEQYF. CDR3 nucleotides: TGTGCCAGCAGCTGGGGACAGGGAGTGGGCGAGCAGTACTTC.

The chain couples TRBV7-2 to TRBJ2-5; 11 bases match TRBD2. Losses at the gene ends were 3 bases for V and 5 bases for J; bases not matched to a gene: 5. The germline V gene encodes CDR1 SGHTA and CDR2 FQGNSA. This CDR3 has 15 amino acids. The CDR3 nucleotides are TGTGCCAGCAGCTTGACTAGCGGGGTCGGTGAGACCCAGTACTTC. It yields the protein CASSLTSGVGETQYF.

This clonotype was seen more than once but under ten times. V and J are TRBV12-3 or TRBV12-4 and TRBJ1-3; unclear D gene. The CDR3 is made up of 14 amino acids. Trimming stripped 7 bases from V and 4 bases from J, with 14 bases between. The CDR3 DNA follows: TGTGCCAGCACCGAGTGGGTGACGGGAAACACCATATATTTT. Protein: CASTEWVTGNTIYF.

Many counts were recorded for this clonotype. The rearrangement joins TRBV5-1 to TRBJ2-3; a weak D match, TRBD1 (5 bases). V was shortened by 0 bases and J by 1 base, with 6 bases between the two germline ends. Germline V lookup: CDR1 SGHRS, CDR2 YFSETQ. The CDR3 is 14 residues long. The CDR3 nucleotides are TGCGCCAGCAGCTTGGAACAGGGCACAGATACGCAGTATTTT. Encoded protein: CASSLEQGTDTQYF.

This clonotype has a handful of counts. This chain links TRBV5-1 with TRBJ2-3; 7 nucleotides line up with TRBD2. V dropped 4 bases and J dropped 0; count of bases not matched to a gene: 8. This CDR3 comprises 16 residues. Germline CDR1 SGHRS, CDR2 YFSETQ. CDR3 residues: CASSTGPGGSTDTQYF. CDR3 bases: TGCGCCAGCAGCACCGGACCCGGGGGGAGCACAGATACGCAGTATTTT.

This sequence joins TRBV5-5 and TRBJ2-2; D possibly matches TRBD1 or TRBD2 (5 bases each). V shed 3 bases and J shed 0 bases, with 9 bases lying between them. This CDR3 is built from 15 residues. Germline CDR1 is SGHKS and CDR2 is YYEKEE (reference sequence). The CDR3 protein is CASSWGTSNTGELFF. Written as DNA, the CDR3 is TGTGCCAGCAGCTGGGGGACCTCGAACACCGGGGAGCTGTTTTTT.

The DNA for the CDR3 is TGCAGTGCTAGAGTATCCGTGGGCTATAAAGTTGAGCAGTACTTC. Protein sequence: CSARVSVGYKVEQYF. This chain links TRBV20-1 with TRBJ2-7; D remains unclear. Germline CDR1 reads DFQATT; CDR2 reads SNEGSKA (reference sequence). CDR3 size: 15 residues. V was pared by 1 base and J by 7 bases, with 20 bases between.

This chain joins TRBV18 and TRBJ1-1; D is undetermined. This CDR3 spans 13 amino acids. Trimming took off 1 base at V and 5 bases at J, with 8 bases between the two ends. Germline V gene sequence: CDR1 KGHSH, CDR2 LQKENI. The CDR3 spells CASSPRTETEAFF. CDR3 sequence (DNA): TGTGCCAGCTCACCACGTACCGAGACTGAAGCTTTCTTT.

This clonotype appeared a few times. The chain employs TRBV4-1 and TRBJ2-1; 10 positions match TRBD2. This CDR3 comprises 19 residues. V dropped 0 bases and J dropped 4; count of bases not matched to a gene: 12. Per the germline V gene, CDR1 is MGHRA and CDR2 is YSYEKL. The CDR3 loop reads CASSQDFSGGTRTYNEQFF. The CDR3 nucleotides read TGCGCCAGCAGCCAAGATTTTAGCGGGGGGACTCGTACTTACAATGAGCAGTTCTTC.